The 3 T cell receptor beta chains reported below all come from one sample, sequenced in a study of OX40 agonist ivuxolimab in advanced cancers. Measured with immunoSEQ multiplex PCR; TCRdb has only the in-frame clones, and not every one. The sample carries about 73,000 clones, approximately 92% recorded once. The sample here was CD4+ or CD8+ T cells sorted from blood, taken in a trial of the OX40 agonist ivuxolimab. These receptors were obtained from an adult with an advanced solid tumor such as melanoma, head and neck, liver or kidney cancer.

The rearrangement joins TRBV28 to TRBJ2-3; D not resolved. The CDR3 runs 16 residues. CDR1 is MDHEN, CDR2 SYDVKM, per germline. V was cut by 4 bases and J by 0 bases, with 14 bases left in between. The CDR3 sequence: CASSSPFVPSTDTQYF. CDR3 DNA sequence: TGTGCCAGCAGTTCCCCCTTCGTGCCTAGCACAGATACGCAGTATTTT.

The CDR3 coding sequence is TGTGCCGGCTATCCGACAGGTCCCTATGGCTACACCTTC. Translation gives CAGYPTGPYGYTF. The chain is built from TRBV30 and TRBJ1-2, with D tentatively TRBD1 (6 bases). The CDR3 contains 13 residues. Germline CDR1 GTSNPN, CDR2 SVGIG (reference sequence). Between the trimmed V and J ends, which lost 8 bases and 4 bases, there was a span of 17 bases.

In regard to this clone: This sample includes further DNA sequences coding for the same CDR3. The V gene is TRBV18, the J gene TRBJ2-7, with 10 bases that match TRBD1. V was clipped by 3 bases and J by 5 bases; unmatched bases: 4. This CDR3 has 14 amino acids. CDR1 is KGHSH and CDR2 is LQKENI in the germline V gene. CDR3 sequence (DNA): TGTGCCAGCTCACCGGGACAGGGGAGCCACGAGCAGTACTTC. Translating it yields CASSPGQGSHEQYF.